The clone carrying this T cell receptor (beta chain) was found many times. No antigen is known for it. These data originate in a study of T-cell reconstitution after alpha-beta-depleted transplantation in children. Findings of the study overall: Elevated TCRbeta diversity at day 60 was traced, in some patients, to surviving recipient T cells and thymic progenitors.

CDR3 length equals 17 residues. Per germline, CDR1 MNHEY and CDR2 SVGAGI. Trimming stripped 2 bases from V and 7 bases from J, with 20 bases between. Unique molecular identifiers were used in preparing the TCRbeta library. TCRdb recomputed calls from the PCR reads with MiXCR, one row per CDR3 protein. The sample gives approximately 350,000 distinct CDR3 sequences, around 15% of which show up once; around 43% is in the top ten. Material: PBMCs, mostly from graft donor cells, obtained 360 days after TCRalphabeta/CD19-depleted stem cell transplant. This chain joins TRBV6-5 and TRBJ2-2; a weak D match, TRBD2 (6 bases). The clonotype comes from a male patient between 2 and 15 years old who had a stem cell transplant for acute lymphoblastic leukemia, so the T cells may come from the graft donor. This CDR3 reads CASSYAGGVSFSGELFF. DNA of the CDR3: TGTGCCAGCAGTTACGCAGGCGGGGTCTCTTTTAGCGGGGAGCTGTTTTTT.